This T cell receptor (beta chain) was documented in a study of cytomegalovirus exposure and HLA in healthy donors. Study-level findings and limits: Most CMV-associated TCR beta chains were later found to appear HLA-restricted. Immune exposure information available was restricted to CMV serostatus. A later analysis revealed that TCR association rates differed between HLA loci, peaking at DRB1 and bottoming out at HLA-C.

The CDR3 consists of 13 residues. CDR1 and CDR2 (germline): SEHNR, FQNEAQ (reference sequence). Primers included in the PCR were 60 Vbeta and 13 Jbeta primers. TCRdb's copy holds only in-frame clones and misses some; the assay was immunoSEQ multiplex PCR. The sample includes 110,000 or so clones, 81% seen only once; the top ten take about 2%. Worth noting for this clone: Antigen unknown. The junction shows a germline mismatch at one end, possibly a read error.

The TCR was taken from a woman in her forties in good health and CMV-seronegative. The specimen was PBMCs. The chain couples TRBV7-9 to TRBJ1-2; 9 bases align to TRBD1. For the CDR3, the DNA is TGTTCCAGCGCGGGACAGGGTTTAACTGGCTACACCTTC. Translated, it gives CSSAGQGLTGYTF.